This TCR beta chain was observed in a study of cytomegalovirus exposure and HLA in healthy donors. Findings and limits, study-wide: Reportedly, HLA-A and HLA-B alleles of most subjects were accurately predicted from TCR beta.

PCR used 60 Vbeta primers and 13 Jbeta primers. The table came from immunoSEQ multiplex PCR; TCRdb's copy has only in-frame clones and leaves some out. The sample includes 150,000 to 200,000 clones, more than 65% of them seen just once. Germline trimming cut 10 bases from V and 1 base from J; bases unmatched to any gene: 3. CDR3 length: 14 amino acids. Germline CDR1 reads WSHSY; CDR2 reads SAAADI. In its sample, this clone was seen once. No antigen is known for it. The V call is TRBV10-2, the J call TRBJ2-2, with TRBD2 matching 10 bases. Sequencing input: PBMCs. The clonotype was recovered from a woman aged 50 to 60 in good health and CMV-seronegative. CDR3 nucleotide sequence: TGCGCCACTCTAGCGGGGGAGAACACCGGGGAGCTGTTTTTT. It yields the protein CATLAGENTGELFF.